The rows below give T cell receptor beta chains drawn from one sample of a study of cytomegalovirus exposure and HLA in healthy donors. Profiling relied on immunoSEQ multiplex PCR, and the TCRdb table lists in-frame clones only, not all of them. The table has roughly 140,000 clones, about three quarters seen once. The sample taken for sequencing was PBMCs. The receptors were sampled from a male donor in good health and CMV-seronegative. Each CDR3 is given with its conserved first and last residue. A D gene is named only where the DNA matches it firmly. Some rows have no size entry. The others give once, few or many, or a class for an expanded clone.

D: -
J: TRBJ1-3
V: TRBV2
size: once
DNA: TGTGCCAGCAGGGACATGGGGAACACCATATATTTT
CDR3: CASRDMGNTIYF

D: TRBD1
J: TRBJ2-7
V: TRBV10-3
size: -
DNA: TGTGCCATCAGTGGGACAGGGAATTCGAACGAGCAGTACTTC
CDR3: CAISGTGNSNEQYF

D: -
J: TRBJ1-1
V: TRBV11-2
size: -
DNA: TGTGCCAGCAGCTTAGGTCGGGAGGGGAGCACTGAAGCTTTCTTT
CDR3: CASSLGREGSTEAFF

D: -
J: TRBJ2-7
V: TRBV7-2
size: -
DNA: TGTGCCAGCAGCTTCCTATTCTCCTACGAGCAGTACTTC
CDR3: CASSFLFSYEQYF

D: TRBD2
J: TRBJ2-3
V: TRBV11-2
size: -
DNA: TGTGCCAGCAGCCGTCAACTAGCGGGGTCGGGAGATACGCAGTATTTT
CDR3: CASSRQLAGSGDTQYF

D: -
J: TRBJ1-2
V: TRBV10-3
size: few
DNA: TGTGCCGCAGCCGGGGGGACATTCTATGGCTACACCTTC
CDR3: CAAAGGTFYGYTF

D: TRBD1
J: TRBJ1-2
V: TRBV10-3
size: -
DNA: TGTGCCATCAGCCCGTACGGGACAGAGTATGGCTACACCTTC
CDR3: CAISPYGTEYGYTF

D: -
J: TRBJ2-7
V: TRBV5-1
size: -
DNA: TGCGCCAGCAGCCCGCTTGGGGCAGGCTTCAGGGCCGGGGAGCAGTACTTC
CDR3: CASSPLGAGFRAGEQYF

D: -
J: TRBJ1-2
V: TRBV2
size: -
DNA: TGTGCCAGCAGTGAGGGAGGGTCCGGCTATGGCTACACCTTC
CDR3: CASSEGGSGYGYTF

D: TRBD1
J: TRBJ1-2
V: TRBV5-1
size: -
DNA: TGCGCCAGCAGCCCAATCAAACAGGGGGCCTATAACTATGGCTACACCTTC
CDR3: CASSPIKQGAYNYGYTF

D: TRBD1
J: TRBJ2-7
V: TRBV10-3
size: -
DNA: TGTGCCATCAGCGGGACAGGGGCGGGATACGAGCAGTACTTC
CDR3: CAISGTGAGYEQYF

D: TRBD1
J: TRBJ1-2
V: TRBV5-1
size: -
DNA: TGCGCCAGCAGCTTGGCCCAAGGACAGGGGGTACGGTACACCTTC
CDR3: CASSLAQGQGVRYTF

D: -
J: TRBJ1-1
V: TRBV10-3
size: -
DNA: TGTGCCATCAGTGAGTCGGGCTGGGACACTGAAGCTTTCTTT
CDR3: CAISESGWDTEAFF

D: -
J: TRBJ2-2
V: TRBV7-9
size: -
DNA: TGTGCCAGCAGCTTAGCGATAAGGCAGGGGAACACCGGGGAGCTGTTTTTT
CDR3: CASSLAIRQGNTGELFF

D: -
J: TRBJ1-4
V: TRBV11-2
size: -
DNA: TGTGCCAGCAGCTTAGGACAGAAGCAAGCTAATGAAAAACTGTTTTTT
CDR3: CASSLGQKQANEKLFF

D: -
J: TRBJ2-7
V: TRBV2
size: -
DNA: TGTGCCAGCAGCGTCTACGAGCAGTACTTC
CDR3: CASSVYEQYF

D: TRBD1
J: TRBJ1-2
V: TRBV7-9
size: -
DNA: TGTGCCAGCAGCTTAAACCCGGGACAGGCTTATGGCTACACCTTC
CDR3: CASSLNPGQAYGYTF

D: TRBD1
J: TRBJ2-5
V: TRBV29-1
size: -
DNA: TGCAGCGGGACAGGGGCAGAGACCCAGTACTTC
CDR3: CSGTGAETQYF

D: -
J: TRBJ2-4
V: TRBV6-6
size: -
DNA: TGTGCCAGCAGTTTCGGACTCCCTGGGGTCAAAAACATTCAGTACTTC
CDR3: CASSFGLPGVKNIQYF

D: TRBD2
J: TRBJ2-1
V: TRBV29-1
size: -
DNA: TGCAGCGTCGAACTAGCGGGTTCCTACAATGAGCAGTTCTTC
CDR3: CSVELAGSYNEQFF

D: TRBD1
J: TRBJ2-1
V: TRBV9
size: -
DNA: TGTGCCAGCAGCGTAGAACTGGGACAGGGGAGGGGCAATGAGCAGTTCTTC
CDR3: CASSVELGQGRGNEQFF

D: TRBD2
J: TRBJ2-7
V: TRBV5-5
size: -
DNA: TGTGCCAGCAGCTTGGAAGTAGCGGGGGGAATGTCCTACGAGCAGTACTTC
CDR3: CASSLEVAGGMSYEQYF

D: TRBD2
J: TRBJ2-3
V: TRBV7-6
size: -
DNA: TGTGCCAGCAGCCAGGGCGGGGGGGCCGCAGATACGCAGTATTTT
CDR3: CASSQGGGAADTQYF

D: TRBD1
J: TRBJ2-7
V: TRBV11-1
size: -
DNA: TGTGCCAGCAGCGAATTACAGGGGGCTCATTACGAGCAGTACTTC
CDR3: CASSELQGAHYEQYF

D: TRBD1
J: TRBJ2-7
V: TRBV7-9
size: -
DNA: TGTGCCAGCAGCCTTGTAGGGACAGGGAACTACGAGCAGTACTTC
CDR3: CASSLVGTGNYEQYF

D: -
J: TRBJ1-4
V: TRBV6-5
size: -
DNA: TGTGCCAGCAGCCTAGTAGGAGGAGAACTGTTTTTT
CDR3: CASSLVGGELFF

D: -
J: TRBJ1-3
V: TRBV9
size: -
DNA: TGTGCCAGCAGCGTTACAGGGTCTGGAAACACCATATATTTT
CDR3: CASSVTGSGNTIYF

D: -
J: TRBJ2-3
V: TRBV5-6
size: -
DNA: TGTGCCAGCAGTCTGAGGATAATAGCGGTGACAGATACGCAGTATTTT
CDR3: CASSLRIIAVTDTQYF

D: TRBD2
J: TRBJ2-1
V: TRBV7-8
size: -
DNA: TGTGCCAGCAGCCTGGGGCTAGCGGCTTACAATGAGCAGTTCTTC
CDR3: CASSLGLAAYNEQFF

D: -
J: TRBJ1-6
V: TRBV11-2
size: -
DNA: TGTGCCAGCAGCTTAGATCGGGTGCAAAATTCACCCCTCCACTTT
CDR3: CASSLDRVQNSPLHF

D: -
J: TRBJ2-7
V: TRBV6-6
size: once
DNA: TGTGCCAGCAGTTACGGAAGGGGAAGCTCCTACGAGCAGTACTTC
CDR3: CASSYGRGSSYEQYF

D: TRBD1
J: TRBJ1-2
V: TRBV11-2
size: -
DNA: TGTGCCAGCAGCTTTTCGGACAGGGGGACCCTTTATGGCTACACCTTC
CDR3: CASSFSDRGTLYGYTF

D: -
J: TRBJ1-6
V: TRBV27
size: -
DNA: TGTGCCTGCAGTTTTAGTGATCGGGGGACCCTCCACTTT
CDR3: CACSFSDRGTLHF

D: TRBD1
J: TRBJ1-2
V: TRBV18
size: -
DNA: TGTGCCAGCTCACCAAATGGACAGGGGGATAACTATGGCTACACCTTC
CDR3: CASSPNGQGDNYGYTF

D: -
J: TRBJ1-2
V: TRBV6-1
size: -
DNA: TGTGCCAGCAGTGATTGGGCCTATGGCTACACCTTC
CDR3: CASSDWAYGYTF

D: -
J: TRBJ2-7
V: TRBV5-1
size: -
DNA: TGCGCCAGCAGCTTGGGGGTAGGGGCCTACGAGCAGTACTTC
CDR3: CASSLGVGAYEQYF

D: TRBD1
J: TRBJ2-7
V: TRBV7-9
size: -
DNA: TGTGCCAGCAGCTTAAACAGGGGCCCCTACGAGCAGTACTTC
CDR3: CASSLNRGPYEQYF

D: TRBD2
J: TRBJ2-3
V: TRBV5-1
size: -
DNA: TGCGCCAGCGCCAGCGGGAGCTCCGATACGCAGTATTTT
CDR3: CASASGSSDTQYF

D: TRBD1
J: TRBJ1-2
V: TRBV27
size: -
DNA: TGTGCCAGCAGCCGGACAGGGGGACCCAACTATGGCTACACCTTC
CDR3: CASSRTGGPNYGYTF

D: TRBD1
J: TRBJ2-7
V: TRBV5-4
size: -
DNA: TGTGCCAGCAGCACCGGACAGGGGTCCTACGAGCAGTACTTC
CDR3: CASSTGQGSYEQYF

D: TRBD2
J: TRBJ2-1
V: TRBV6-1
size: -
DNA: TGTGCCGCTACTAGCGGGGTGACGGATTACAATGAGCAGTTCTTC
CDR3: CAATSGVTDYNEQFF

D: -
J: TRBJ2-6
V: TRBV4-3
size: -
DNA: TGCGCCAGCAGCCAAGATGGGGCAGGCTCTGGGGCCAACGTCCTGACTTTC
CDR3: CASSQDGAGSGANVLTF

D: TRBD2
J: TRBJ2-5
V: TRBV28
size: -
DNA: TGTGCCAGCAGTTTCCCGGGACTAGCGGGTAGGGAGACCCAGTACTTC
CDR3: CASSFPGLAGRETQYF

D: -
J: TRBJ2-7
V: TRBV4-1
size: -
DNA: TGCGCCAGCAGCCAAGTTCCGGACAAAACCTACGAGCAGTACTTC
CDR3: CASSQVPDKTYEQYF

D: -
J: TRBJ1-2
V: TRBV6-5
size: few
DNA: TGTGCCAGCAGTTACGGCAGAAGTAACTATGGCTACACCTTC
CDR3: CASSYGRSNYGYTF

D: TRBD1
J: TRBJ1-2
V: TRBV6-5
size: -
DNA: TGTGCCAGCAGTGGACAGGGCGCTAACTATGGCTACACCTTC
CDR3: CASSGQGANYGYTF

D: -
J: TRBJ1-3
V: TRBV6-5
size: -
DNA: TGTGCCAGCAGCCCTATTCTCTTCTCTGGAAACACCATATATTTT
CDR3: CASSPILFSGNTIYF

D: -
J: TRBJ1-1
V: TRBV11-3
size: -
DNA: TGTGCCAGCGGCGACAGGTCCTCGAACACTGAAGCTTTCTTT
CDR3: CASGDRSSNTEAFF

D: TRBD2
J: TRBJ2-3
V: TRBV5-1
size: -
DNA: TGCGCCAGCAGCGGCCAAAGCGGGGGCACAGATACGCAGTATTTT
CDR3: CASSGQSGGTDTQYF

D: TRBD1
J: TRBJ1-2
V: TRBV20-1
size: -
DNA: TGCAGACCGGGACAGCTCTATGGCTACACCTTC
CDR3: CRPGQLYGYTF

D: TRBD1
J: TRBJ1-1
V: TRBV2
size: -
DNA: TGTGCCAGCATATACAGGGGGAGAGACACTGAAGCTTTCTTT
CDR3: CASIYRGRDTEAFF

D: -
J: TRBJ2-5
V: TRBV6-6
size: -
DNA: TGTGCCAGCAGGAACACCGGAGGGGTGGAGACCCAGTACTTC
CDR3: CASRNTGGVETQYF